The text below deals with one TCR beta chain. Antigen specificity is unknown. Germline V lookup: CDR1 KGHDR, CDR2 SFDVKD. Trimming cost V 3 bases and J 3 bases; bases outside gene matches: 11. The CDR3 is 17 residues long. This record comes from a study of T cell responses to AZD1222 COVID-19 vaccine. Study outcomes and limitations: Baseline serology detected seropositivity in only a handful of AZD1222 recipients.

This table comes from immunoSEQ multiplex PCR, and its TCRdb copy is limited to in-frame clones, with some not included. The table has roughly 150,000 clones, roughly nine tenths seen once. This sequence was found in an adult in good health. The chain is built from TRBV24-1 and TRBJ2-3; 7 nucleotides match TRBD1. The sample here was peripheral blood, taken on day 0 of AZD1222 vaccination. CDR3 coding DNA: TGTGCCACCAGTGATCCGAACGCCCCGGGACAGACAGATACGCAGTATTTT. Translation gives CATSDPNAPGQTDTQYF.